This T cell receptor beta chain was captured in a study of cytomegalovirus exposure and HLA in healthy donors. The PCR ran on 60 Vbeta and 13 Jbeta primers. Using immunoSEQ multiplex PCR, the repertoire was profiled, and TCRdb retains in-frame clones only, with some absent. The data show around 150,000 clones, with roughly 75% seen just once and about 4.4% held by the top ten. Whole-study results and caveats: The dataset shows that most TCR sequences were rare, while some public TCRs occurred in many donors. On later analysis, the bulk of CMV-associated TCR beta chains appeared to be HLA-restricted.

The CDR3 runs to 15 residues. V shed 5 bases, J shed 3 bases, and the junction held 10 bases outside the gene matches. Germline CDR1 and CDR2: SGHAT and FQNNGV. Turning to this clone: Its antigen is undetermined.

The chain is built from TRBV11-2 and TRBJ2-7; 7 nucleotides line up with TRBD1. This TCR was sampled from a man aged 30-40 years in good health. Sequencing input: PBMCs. CDR3 nucleotide sequence: TGTGCCAGCAGCACCATTGACAGGGATAACTACGAGCAGTACTTC. Protein: CASSTIDRDNYEQYF.